The 21 T cell receptor beta chains below come from one sample, sequenced in a study of T cells in Graves' hyperthyroidism and ophthalmopathy. Authors of the study amplified TCR beta CDR3 regions from RNA transcripts. HTBI primers were the set used in a first-round RT-PCR of the TCR CDR3. A single record per CDR3 protein comes from TCRdb applying MiXCR to the multiplex PCR reads. This table has about 500,000 distinct CDR3 sequences, approximately 48% appearing once. Specimen: peripheral blood or thyroid tissue (not recorded which). Receptors were obtained from an adult woman with Graves' disease, either hyperthyroidism or ophthalmopathy (not recorded which).

This chain joins TRBV10-3 and TRBJ1-6, with 10 bases fitting TRBD1. Looked up from germline, CDR1 is ENHRY and CDR2 is SYGVKD. This CDR3 comprises 14 residues. Unmatched junction bases numbered 4, after V lost 4 bases and J lost 10 bases. In DNA form, the CDR3 reads TGTGCCATCAGTGGGGGGACAGGGGTATCACCCCTCCACTTT. Its protein product is CAISGGTGVSPLHF.

This clonotype was seen once. The chain couples TRBV5-8 to TRBJ1-6, with 11 bases aligning to TRBD1. V trimming: 4 bases; J trimming: 10 bases; junction bases outside the gene matches: 4. The CDR3 loop spans 14 amino acids. Germline V lookup: CDR1 SGHTS, CDR2 YDEGEE. CDR3 sequence (DNA): TGTGCCAGCAGCAAGGGACAGGGGGGCTCACCCCTCCACTTT. Translating gives CASSKGQGGSPLHF.

This sequence joins TRBV29-1 and TRBJ2-7; D possibly matches TRBD1 or TRBD2 (6 bases each). Germline V gives CDR1 SQVTM, CDR2 ANQGSEA. This CDR3 has 12 residues. Trimming took 4 bases from V and 6 from J, leaving 13 bases between them. The CDR3 protein is CSVGSGEVEQYF. The CDR3 DNA reads TGCAGCGTTGGGTCAGGGGAGGTCGAGCAGTACTTC.

V and J are TRBV7-9 and TRBJ1-6; D unclear. Trimming stripped 5 bases from V and 7 bases from J, with 18 bases between. The CDR3 is made up of 16 amino acids. Germline V CDR1 and CDR2: SEHNR, FQNEAQ (reference sequence). In nucleotides, the CDR3 is TGTGCCAGCAGCCTCCGGCGTGTAGCGGGAAATTCACCCCTCCACTTT. It specifies CASSLRRVAGNSPLHF.

The chain couples TRBV7-7 to TRBJ2-2, with D possibly called TRBD1 or TRBD2 (5 bases each). Germline-derived CDR1 and CDR2 are SSHAT and FNYEAQ (reference sequence). The CDR3 is 12 residues long. Trimming removed 1 base at V and 13 bases at J, with 10 bases between. The CDR3 protein is CASSLVRGMLFF. The CDR3 nucleotides are TGTGCCAGCAGCTTAGTCCGGGGCATGCTGTTTTTT.

The chain recombines TRBV4-1 with TRBJ2-7; D could derive from TRBD1 or TRBD2 (5 bases each). The CDR3 is 14 amino acids. From germline, CDR1 is MGHRA and CDR2 YSYEKL. Trimming shortened V by 3 bases and J by 2 bases, and 11 bases separated the two germline ends. The CDR3 sequence is CASSQTGLTYEQYF. The CDR3 DNA reads TGCGCCAGCAGCCAGACGGGGCTAACCTACGAGCAGTACTTC.

The chain is built from TRBV7-9 and TRBJ1-2; D is perhaps TRBD1 (5 bases). The V end was cut by 5 bases, the J end by 7 bases, with 14 bases between. The CDR3 is 13 amino acids. Germline V CDR1 and CDR2: SEHNR, FQNEAQ (reference sequence). CDR3 nucleotides: TGTGCCAGCAGCCCCCGGATCGACAGTGGCTACACCTTC. Translation gives CASSPRIDSGYTF.

Many counts were recorded for this clonotype. This rearrangement joins TRBV19 to TRBJ2-2; D not resolved. The CDR3 runs to 14 residues. Trimming left V 0 bases short and J 3 bases short, with 5 bases between. Germline values: CDR1 LNHDA, CDR2 SQIVND (reference sequence). Written as DNA, the CDR3 is TGTGCCAGTAGTATAGATTTACACACCGGGGAGCTGTTTTTT. It encodes CASSIDLHTGELFF.

This chain links TRBV2 with TRBJ1-3, with a possible D match to TRBD1 (5 bases). The CDR3 sequence is 15 residues long. V lost 5 bases, J lost 0 bases, and 11 bases lay in between. The V gene's germline CDR1 is SNHLY and CDR2 FYNNEI. The CDR3, as DNA: TGTGCCAGCAGTTTCGGGGGTACCTCTGGAAACACCATATATTTT. Protein sequence: CASSFGGTSGNTIYF.

The sample holds many counts of this clonotype. The rearrangement joins TRBV7-8 to TRBJ1-1; no clear D gene. Trimming stripped 5 bases from V and 2 bases from J, with 15 bases between. This CDR3 contains 15 residues. Germline V gene sequence: CDR1 SGHVS, CDR2 FQNEAQ. This chain's CDR3 is CASSLNRAFNTEAFF. For the CDR3, the DNA is TGTGCCAGCAGCCTGAACCGAGCCTTTAACACTGAAGCTTTCTTT.

Remarks on this clonotype: It is likely a read error, because the conserved phenylalanine at the end of the CDR3 is missing. The DNA is left out, because the CDR3 cannot be placed on it with certainty; the CDR3 is given as TCRdb lists it. V and J are TRBV20-1 and TRBJ2-2; TRBD2 reflects the table's D call only, with no check against the DNA. CDR1 and CDR2 from the germline V gene are DFQATT and SNEGSKA (reference sequence). The CDR3 is 8 residues long, counting both termini. CDR3 amino acids: CSALGTSD.

This chain connects TRBV5-1 to TRBJ1-2; D not resolved. Germline V gene data show CDR1 as SGHRS and CDR2 as YFSETQ. V lost 2 bases, J lost 5 bases, and 7 bases lay in between. This CDR3 spans 12 amino acids. The CDR3 bases are TGCGCCAGCAGCTTTGTAGCTTATGGCTACACCTTC. Translation gives CASSFVAYGYTF.

This clonotype showed up just a few times. The chain links TRBV29-1 to TRBJ2-7; D not resolved. Germline lookup yields CDR1 SQVTM and CDR2 ANQGSEA. The CDR3 sequence is 13 residues long. The V and J ends lost 1 base and 7 bases respectively, with 14 bases between them. The CDR3 protein is CSVEGKHSLEQYF. CDR3 sequence (DNA): TGCAGCGTTGAAGGGAAACACTCTCTAGAGCAGTACTTC.

The chain recombines TRBV27 with TRBJ2-7, with 13 bases that match TRBD2. Germline assignment: CDR1 MNHEY and CDR2 SMNVEV (reference sequence). J gave up 12 bases and V 6 bases, and 8 bases lay outside the gene matches. This CDR3 region has 13 residues. DNA of the CDR3: TGTGCCAGCAGCGGACTAGCGGGAGATCTTCGGTACTTC. It specifies CASSGLAGDLRYF.

J is TRBJ1-1 and V is TRBV20-1; possible D gene TRBD1, 6 bases. Germline V gene lookup returns CDR1 DFQATT and CDR2 SNEGSKA (reference sequence). The CDR3 runs 20 residues. V lost 5 bases to trimming and J lost 5 bases, with 36 bases between them. The CDR3 sequence is CSAYTRDTSGDDGYITEAFF. CDR3 DNA: TGCAGTGCTTATACCCGGGACACTTCCGGGGACGATGGCTACATAACTGAAGCTTTCTTT.

The chain links TRBV2 to TRBJ1-1; no firm D call. From germline, CDR1 is SNHLY and CDR2 FYNNEI. Trimming stripped 4 bases from V and 5 bases from J, with 14 bases between. CDR3 length: 14 residues. Written as DNA, the CDR3 is TGTGCCAGCAGTGGGGGTTCCTACGGTACTGAAGCTTTCTTT. Residues: CASSGGSYGTEAFF.

The rearrangement joins TRBV9 to TRBJ1-2; 7 bases align to TRBD1. CDR3 length: 13 amino acids. From germline, CDR1 is SGDLS and CDR2 YYNGEE. V lost 4 bases to trimming and J lost 8 bases; unmatched junction nucleotides: 8. The CDR3 sequence is CASSLRDSWGYTF. DNA of the CDR3: TGTGCCAGCAGCCTCCGGGACAGTTGGGGCTACACCTTC.

The chain employs TRBV7-8 and TRBJ2-5; 7 nucleotides line up with TRBD2. J was trimmed by 9 bases and V by 1 base; bases with no gene match: 8. CDR1 is SGHVS, CDR2 FQNEAQ, per germline. The CDR3 sequence is 14 residues long. The CDR3 protein is CASSLGAREGAQYF. The CDR3 DNA follows: TGTGCCAGCAGCTTAGGGGCGAGGGAGGGCGCCCAGTACTTC.

The chain joins TRBV20-1 to TRBJ1-1, with D possibly matching TRBD1 (6 bases). With 5 bases removed from V and 2 bases from J, the gap between germline ends came to 12 bases. Germline CDR1 DFQATT, CDR2 SNEGSKA (reference sequence). The CDR3 sequence is 13 residues long. The CDR3 nucleotides read TGCAGTGCTGTGGACAGAATTAACACTGAAGCTTTCTTT. It translates to CSAVDRINTEAFF.

This clonotype occurred many times. The genes are TRBV10-3 and TRBJ1-2, with TRBD1 matching 7 bases. Germline V lookup: CDR1 ENHRY, CDR2 SYGVKD. The length of the CDR3 is 15 residues. Trimming cost V 2 bases and J 8 bases; bases outside gene matches: 11. The CDR3 loop reads CAISEVTTGDMGYTF. In nucleotides, the CDR3 is TGTGCCATCAGTGAGGTTACTACAGGGGATATGGGCTACACCTTC.

The V gene is TRBV6-1, the J gene TRBJ1-2; the D gene is possibly TRBD1 (5 bases). V gave up 7 bases and J gave up 3 bases, with 18 bases separating them. The V gene's germline CDR1 is MNHNS and CDR2 SASEGT. The length of the CDR3 is 15 residues. This CDR3 is CASKTGGNFDYGYTF. The CDR3, as DNA: TGTGCCAGCAAAACCGGGGGGAATTTCGACTATGGCTACACCTTC.